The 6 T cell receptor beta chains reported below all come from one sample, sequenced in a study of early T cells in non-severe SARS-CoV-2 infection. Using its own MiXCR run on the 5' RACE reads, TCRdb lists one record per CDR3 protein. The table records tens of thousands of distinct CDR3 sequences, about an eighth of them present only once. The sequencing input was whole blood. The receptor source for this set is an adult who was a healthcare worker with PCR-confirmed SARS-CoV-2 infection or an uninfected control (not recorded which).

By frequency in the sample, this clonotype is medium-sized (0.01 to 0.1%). This CDR3 is CASSGGIPKGTQYF. The CDR3 DNA reads TGTGCCAGCAGCGGCGGGATCCCAAAGGGGACCCAGTACTTC. The genes are TRBV7-2 and TRBJ2-5; D may be TRBD2 (6 bases). Trimming removed 5 bases from V and 7 bases from J, with 17 bases in between. From germline, CDR1 is SGHTA and CDR2 FQGNSA. This CDR3 spans 14 amino acids.

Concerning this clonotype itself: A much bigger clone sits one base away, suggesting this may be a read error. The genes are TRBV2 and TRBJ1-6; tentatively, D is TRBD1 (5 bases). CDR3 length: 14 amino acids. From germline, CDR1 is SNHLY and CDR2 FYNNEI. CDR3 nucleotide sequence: TGTGCCTGCAGTCCGGGGCGCCGAAATTCACCCCTCCACTTT. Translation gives CACSPGRRNSPLHF. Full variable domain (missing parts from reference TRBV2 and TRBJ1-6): EPEVTQTPSHQVTQMGQEVILRCVPISNHLYFYWYRQILGQKVEFLVSFYNNEISEKSEIFDDQFSVERPDGSNFTLKIRSTKLEDSAMYFCACSPGRRNSPLHFGNGTRLTVT.

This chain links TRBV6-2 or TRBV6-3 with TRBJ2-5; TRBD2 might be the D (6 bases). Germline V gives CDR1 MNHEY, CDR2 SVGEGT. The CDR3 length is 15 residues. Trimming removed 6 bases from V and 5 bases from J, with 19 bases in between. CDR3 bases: TGTGCCAGCAGCCTGGGACTGGTTGAGGTGGAGACCCAGTACTTC. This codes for CASSLGLVEVETQYF.

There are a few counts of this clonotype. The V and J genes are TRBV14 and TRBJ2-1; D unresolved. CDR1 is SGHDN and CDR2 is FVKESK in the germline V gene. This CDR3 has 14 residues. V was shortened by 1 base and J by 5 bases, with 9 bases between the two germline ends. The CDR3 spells CASSQVLGHNEQFF. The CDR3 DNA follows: TGTGCCAGCAGCCAAGTACTGGGTCACAATGAGCAGTTCTTC.

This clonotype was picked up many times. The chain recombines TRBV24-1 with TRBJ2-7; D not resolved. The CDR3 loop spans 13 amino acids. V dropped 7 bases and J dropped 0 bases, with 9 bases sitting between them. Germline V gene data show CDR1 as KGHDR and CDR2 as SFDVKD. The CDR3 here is CATSATASYEQYF. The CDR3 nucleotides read TGTGCCACCAGCGCCACAGCCTCCTACGAGCAGTACTTC.

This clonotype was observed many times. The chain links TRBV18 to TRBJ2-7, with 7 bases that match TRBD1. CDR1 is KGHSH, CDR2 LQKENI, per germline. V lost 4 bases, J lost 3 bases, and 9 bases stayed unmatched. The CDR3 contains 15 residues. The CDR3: CASSRPNQGVYEQYF. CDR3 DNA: TGTGCCAGCTCACGACCCAACCAGGGGGTCTACGAGCAGTACTTC.